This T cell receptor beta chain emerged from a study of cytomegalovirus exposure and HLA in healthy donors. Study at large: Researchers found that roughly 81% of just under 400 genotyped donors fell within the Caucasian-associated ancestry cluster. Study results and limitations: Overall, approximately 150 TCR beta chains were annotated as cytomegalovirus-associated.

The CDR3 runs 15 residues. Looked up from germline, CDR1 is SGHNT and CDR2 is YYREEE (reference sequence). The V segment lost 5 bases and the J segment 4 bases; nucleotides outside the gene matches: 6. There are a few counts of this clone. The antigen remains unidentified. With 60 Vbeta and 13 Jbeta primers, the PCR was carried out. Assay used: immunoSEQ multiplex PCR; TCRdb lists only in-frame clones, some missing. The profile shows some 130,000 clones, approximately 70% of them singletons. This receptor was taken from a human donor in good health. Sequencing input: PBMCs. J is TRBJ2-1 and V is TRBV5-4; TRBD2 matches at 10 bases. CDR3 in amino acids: CASSDLAGDYNEQFF. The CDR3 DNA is TGTGCCAGCAGTGATCTAGCGGGAGATTACAATGAGCAGTTCTTC.